Included here is one TCR beta chain sequence, with context. The target antigen is unknown. Using immunoSEQ multiplex PCR, the repertoire was profiled, and TCRdb retains in-frame clones only, with some absent. The top ten hold roughly 3.3% of the sample, which has some 110,000 clones, about four fifths seen once. Ipilimumab CTLA-4 blockade and focal radiation were given to patients with chemo-refractory metastatic non-small-cell lung cancer. The sample is drawn from a study of radiotherapy plus CTLA-4 blockade in lung cancer. Whole-study results and caveats: Per reports, early blood T cell clone dynamics, plus interferon-beta, forecast response most strongly. Tumor-derived TCR clones expanded in blood after radiotherapy plus ipilimumab.

The receptor was derived from a human donor with non-small cell lung cancer that progressed on radiotherapy plus ipilimumab. Some clones in this sample may be carry-over from other donors' samples. The sequencing here drew on peripheral blood, taken from a patient treated with radiotherapy plus ipilimumab.

The DNA for the CDR3 is TGTGCCAGCAGTTTTAGTAACGAGGGGTCTGGCTACACCTTC. It specifies CASSFSNEGSGYTF. V usage is TRBV28 and J usage is TRBJ1-2; D is possibly TRBD1 (5 bases). Germline V CDR1 and CDR2: MDHEN, SYDVKM. The CDR3 spans 14 residues. Trimming removed 3 bases from V and 7 bases from J, with 15 bases in between.